This T cell receptor (beta chain) stems from a study of vaccination and CD4 T cells after COVID-19. Looking at the study overall: Comprising six males and four females, the convalescent participants counted two Hispanic individuals among them. Overlapping SARS-CoV-2, HCoV-NL63, HCoV-OC43 and HCoV-229E spike peptides were used to stimulate cells.

Germline CDR1 and CDR2: MNHNS and SASEGT. This CDR3 has 15 residues. After removal of 5 bases from V and 5 bases from J, the junction contained 9 bases not matched to a gene. The treatment: approximately nine-day PBMC culture with coronavirus spike peptide pools or control peptides (ViraFEST assay). The culture of two million PBMCs per well included approximately 9.3 IU/ml IL-2 and 8.5 to 10 ug/ml peptide pools. In this sample, this clonotype turned up a few times. Its antigen is unidentified. An Oncomine TCR Beta short-read assay was used to sequence the DNA from cultured CD4+ T cells. TCRdb reprocessed the PCR reads with MiXCR, giving one entry per CDR3 protein. This table holds around 14,000 distinct CDR3 sequences, under 70% found once.

The origin of this receptor is a human donor who had recovered from COVID-19. Sequencing was done on a sample of CD4+ T cells from blood, cultured in vitro. The V and J genes are TRBV6-1 and TRBJ1-2, with TRBD1 identical over 9 bases. The CDR3 is CASSRRRTGEYGYTF. Written as DNA, the CDR3 is TGTGCCAGCAGTCGACGCAGGACAGGGGAATATGGCTACACCTTC.